This T cell receptor beta chain is drawn from a study of blood T cells in healthy people across ages. Whole-study results and caveats: When one million T cells were used, diversity estimates were thought to be underestimates. Not knowing donor CMV status may have confounded expanded clonotype changes.

Each sample gave at least 6.5 million isolated PBMCs. Trimming removed 5 bases from V and 1 base from J, with 15 bases in between. CDR1 SGHTA and CDR2 FQGNSA come from the germline V gene. This CDR3 spans 16 amino acids. This clonotype was counted only a few times. What it binds is not known. A sample-barcoded 5' primer and a J-beta primer mix were used in a second PCR of about 6 to 12 cycles. Using its own MiXCR run on the 5' RACE reads, TCRdb lists one record per CDR3 protein. The data hold hundreds of thousands of distinct CDR3 sequences, with over 45% observed a single time. The chain is built from TRBV7-2 and TRBJ2-4; TRBD1 might be the D (5 bases). This TCR came from a woman aged 55-70 years in good health. Sequenced: blood. CDR3 nucleotide sequence: TGTGCCAGCAGCCCGGACATCTCAGGGGCCAAAAACATTCAGTACTTC. It specifies CASSPDISGAKNIQYF.